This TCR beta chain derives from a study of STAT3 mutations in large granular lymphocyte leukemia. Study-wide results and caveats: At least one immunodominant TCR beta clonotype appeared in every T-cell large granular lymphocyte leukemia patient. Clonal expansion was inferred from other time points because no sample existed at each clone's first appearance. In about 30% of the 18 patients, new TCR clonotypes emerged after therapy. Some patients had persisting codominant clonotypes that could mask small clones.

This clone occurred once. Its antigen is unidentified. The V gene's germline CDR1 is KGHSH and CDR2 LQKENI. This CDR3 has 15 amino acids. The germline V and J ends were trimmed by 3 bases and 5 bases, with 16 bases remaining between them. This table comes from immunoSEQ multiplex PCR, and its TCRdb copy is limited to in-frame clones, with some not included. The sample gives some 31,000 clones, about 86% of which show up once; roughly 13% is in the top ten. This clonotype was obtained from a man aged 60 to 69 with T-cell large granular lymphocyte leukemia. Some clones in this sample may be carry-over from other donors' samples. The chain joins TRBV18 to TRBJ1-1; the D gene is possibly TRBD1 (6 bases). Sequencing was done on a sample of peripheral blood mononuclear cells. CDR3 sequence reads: CASSPGQPMRTEAFF. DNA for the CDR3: TGTGCCAGCTCACCGGGACAACCCATGAGGACTGAAGCTTTCTTT.